These 12 T cell receptor beta chains share one sample of origin, sequenced in a study of control samples from healthy donors and cancer patients. Assay used: immunoSEQ multiplex PCR; TCRdb lists only in-frame clones, some missing. The table has 95,000 to 150,000 clones, 88% seen once. The specimen was blood. Receptor source: a middle-aged man in good health.

Here the CDR3 reads CASSEGRSYGYTF. The CDR3 nucleotides are TGTGCCAGCAGTGAAGGGCGGAGCTATGGCTACACCTTC. This chain joins TRBV2 and TRBJ1-2; D is uncertain. Germline lookup yields CDR1 SNHLY and CDR2 FYNNEI. The CDR3 sequence is 13 residues long. V was clipped by 1 base and J by 4 bases, with 7 bases between them.

The J gene is TRBJ1-2, the V gene TRBV25-1; tentatively, D is TRBD1 (6 bases). The CDR3 sequence is 17 residues long. Trimming took 6 bases from V and 7 from J, leaving 27 bases between them. CDR1 MGHDK and CDR2 SYGVNS come from the germline V gene. CDR3 sequence (DNA): TGTGCCAGCAGCCCTTTACTTGGGGGCCCCAGCGGCGTTGGCTACACCTTC. Translated, it gives CASSPLLGGPSGVGYTF.

This chain joins TRBV14 and TRBJ1-3, with a weak D call TRBD1 (6 bases). This CDR3 has 16 residues. Per germline, CDR1 SGHDN and CDR2 FVKESK. V was pared by 2 bases and J by 4 bases, with 15 bases between. CDR3 in amino acids: CASSQMPQGSGNTIYF. For the CDR3, the DNA is TGTGCCAGCAGCCAAATGCCACAGGGATCCGGAAACACCATATATTTT.

The V gene is TRBV6-2 or TRBV6-3, the J gene TRBJ1-5; D is unresolved. V was pared by 0 bases and J by 1 base, with 10 bases between. The CDR3 is 16 residues long. The germline CDR1 and CDR2 sequences are MNHEY and SVGEGT. CDR3 in DNA: TGTGCCAGCAGTTACTCGATATTCAGGAGCAATCAGCCCCAGCATTTT. Translated, it gives CASSYSIFRSNQPQHF.

The V call is TRBV18, the J call TRBJ2-6; D remains ambiguous. Per germline, CDR1 KGHSH and CDR2 LQKENI. Trimming cost V 4 bases and J 0 bases, with 13 bases left between them. The CDR3 loop spans 17 amino acids. The CDR3 coding sequence is TGTGCCAGCTCACAACAGATCCCTTCCTCTGGGGCCAACGTCCTGACTTTC. Protein sequence: CASSQQIPSSGANVLTF.

With regard to this clone: Other nucleotide sequences in the sample specify the same CDR3. V usage is TRBV27 and J usage is TRBJ1-3; 7 bases are shared with TRBD1. This CDR3 is built from 16 residues. Germline-derived CDR1 and CDR2 are MNHEY and SMNVEV (reference sequence). Unmatched junction bases numbered 6, after V lost 0 bases and J lost 4 bases. This CDR3 is CASSLSGTGAGNTIYF. The CDR3, as DNA: TGTGCCAGCAGTTTATCAGGTACAGGGGCCGGAAACACCATATATTTT.

The gene calls are TRBV5-1 and TRBJ2-7; 8 bases align to TRBD2. The CDR3 has 14 residues. V lost 8 bases to trimming and J lost 0 bases; unmatched junction nucleotides: 7. Looked up from germline, CDR1 is SGHRS and CDR2 is YFSETQ. CDR3 loop: CASSGTTSSYEQYF. For the CDR3, the DNA is TGCGCCAGTAGCGGGACAACGAGCTCCTACGAGCAGTACTTC.

This chain uses TRBV5-4 with TRBJ1-6; TRBD1 matches at 10 bases. V gave up 3 bases and J gave up 9 bases; unmatched junction bases: 6. The length of the CDR3 is 15 residues. The germline CDR1 and CDR2 sequences are SGHNT and YYREEE (reference sequence). The CDR3 DNA reads as TGTGCCAGCAGCTCAGGGACAGGGGCTGGTTCACCCCTCCACTTT. It codes for CASSSGTGAGSPLHF. Supplemented by reference TRBV5-4 and TRBJ1-6, the full variable domain reads ETGVTQSPTHLIKTRGQQVTLRCSSQSGHNTVSWYQQALGQGPQFIFQYYREEENGRGNFPPRFSGLQFPNYSSELNVNALELDDSALYLCASSSGTGAGSPLHFGNGTRLTVT.

The gene calls are TRBV15 and TRBJ1-5; no definite D call. The V and J ends lost 0 bases and 2 bases respectively, with 5 bases between them. The length of the CDR3 is 14 residues. Germline V gene data show CDR1 as LNHNV and CDR2 as YYDKDF (reference sequence). This CDR3 is CATSRDVGNQPQHF. DNA of the CDR3: TGTGCCACCAGCAGAGATGTTGGCAATCAGCCCCAGCATTTT.

This chain links TRBV2 with TRBJ1-2, with TRBD1 identical over 7 bases. The CDR3 totals 13 residues. CDR1 SNHLY and CDR2 FYNNEI come from the germline V gene. V was clipped by 5 bases and J by 6 bases; unmatched bases: 6. The CDR3 sequence: CASSQGTANGYTF. The CDR3 DNA sequence: TGTGCCAGCAGTCAAGGGACAGCAAATGGCTACACCTTC.

This clone has only one observation. The V call is TRBV11-1, the J call TRBJ2-1, with 11 bases that match TRBD1. Germline V gene data show CDR1 as SGHAT and CDR2 as FQDESV (reference sequence). This CDR3 has 15 residues. The J segment lost 3 bases and the V segment lost 6 bases, leaving 4 bases of the junction unmatched. CDR3 region: CASRPGTGGYNEQFF. CDR3 DNA: TGTGCCAGCAGACCCGGGACAGGGGGCTACAATGAGCAGTTCTTC. Full variable domain (rest looked up from reference TRBV11-1 and TRBJ2-1): EAEVAQSPRYKITEKSQAVAFWCDPISGHATLYWYRQILGQGPELLVQFQDESVVDDSQLPKDRFSAERLKGVDSTLKIQPAELGDSAMYLCASRPGTGGYNEQFFGPGTRLTVL.

The V call is TRBV12-3 or TRBV12-4, the J call TRBJ1-6; no definite D call. V dropped 3 bases and J dropped 8 bases, with 5 bases sitting between them. The CDR3 contains 12 residues. The CDR3, as DNA: TGTGCCAGCAGTTTCCCGCATTCACCCCTCCACTTT. Protein sequence: CASSFPHSPLHF.